This T cell receptor (beta chain) came from a study of T cells after yellow fever vaccination. This clonotype was counted a few times. What it binds is unknown. 5'RACE template switching generated TCR cDNA, adding a universal primer site and UMIs. One entry per CDR3 protein, called by TCRdb with MiXCR from the 5' RACE reads. The sample lists about 260,000 distinct CDR3 sequences, 5.2% occurring once. General study findings and limits: After the booster, approximately 96% of CD4 and more than 75% of CD8 primary-response clones were re-detected. Any FACS-sorted repertoire could hold abundant clonotypes that contaminate it from the bulk population.

CDR1 and CDR2 (germline): SGHRS, YFSETQ. Trimming removed 4 bases from V and 0 bases from J, with 18 bases in between. There are 17 residues in the CDR3. This receptor was taken from a young man who received the YFV17D yellow fever vaccine. The sample consisted of CD4+ T cells sorted from PBMCs, taken on the day of the yellow fever booster vaccination. The V gene is TRBV5-1, the J gene TRBJ2-3; D is tentatively TRBD1 or TRBD2 (5 bases each). This CDR3 reads CASSHKTGTFSTDTQYF. The CDR3 region has the DNA TGCGCCAGCAGCCACAAAACCGGGACCTTTAGCACAGATACGCAGTATTTT. The variable domain in full, with the rest retrieved from reference TRBV5-1 and TRBJ2-3, is KAGVTQTPRYLIKTRGQQVTLSCSPISGHRSVSWYQQTPGQGLQFLFEYFSETQRNKGNFPGRFSGRQFSNSRSEMNVSTLELGDSALYLCASSHKTGTFSTDTQYFGPGTRLTVL.